These 11 T cell receptor beta chains originate from one sample sequenced in a study of T cells in Graves' hyperthyroidism and ophthalmopathy. TCR beta CDR3 region amplification was performed from RNA transcripts. In the first-round RT-PCR of the TCR CDR3, the HTBI primer set was used. MiXCR, run by TCRdb on the multiplex PCR reads, gives a single entry per CDR3 protein. This table has some 740,000 distinct CDR3 sequences, about 15% appearing once. Sequenced sample: blood. Receptor source: a woman aged 18-29 years with Graves' hyperthyroidism.

This clonotype was counted only a few times. The CDR3 nucleotides are TGTGCCAGTAGTATATGGGGGGACACTGAAGCTTTCTTT. This sequence encodes CASSIWGDTEAFF. The V call is TRBV19, the J call TRBJ1-1, with D perhaps TRBD1 (5 bases). CDR1 and CDR2 (germline): LNHDA, SQIVND (reference sequence). The CDR3 sequence is 13 residues long. The V end lost 2 bases, the J end lost 3 bases, and 7 bases lay between the germline ends.

This clonotype was counted between two and nine times. A much larger clone lies one base from this, so it may be a read error. The chain couples TRBV12-3 or TRBV12-4 to TRBJ2-1; TRBD1 matches at 10 bases. CDR3 length: 17 residues. CDR3 bases: TGTGCCAGCAGTTTAAGGACAGGGGGGCTCTCCTACAATGGGCAGTTCTTC. This codes for CASSLRTGGLSYNGQFF.

The J gene is TRBJ2-3, the V gene TRBV13; no definite D call. V was pared by 8 bases and J by 5 bases, with 14 bases between. Germline V gene lookup returns CDR1 PRHDT and CDR2 FYEKMQ (reference sequence). This CDR3 comprises 13 residues. CDR3 DNA sequence: TGTGCCAGCCAAGGAGAGTACAAAGATACGCAGTATTTT. This translates into CASQGEYKDTQYF.

The sample holds a few counts of this clonotype. The chain couples TRBV13 to TRBJ2-2, with unresolved D. Per the germline V gene, CDR1 is PRHDT and CDR2 is FYEKMQ (reference sequence). The CDR3 runs to 14 residues. Trimming stripped 5 bases from V and 3 bases from J, with 10 bases between. The CDR3 loop reads CASSPSADTGELFF. The CDR3 DNA reads TGTGCCAGCAGCCCTTCCGCGGACACCGGGGAGCTGTTTTTT.

CDR3 sequence reads: CASSLGLAGGPWLGTGELFF. The CDR3 DNA follows: TGTGCCAGCAGTCTTGGACTAGCGGGAGGGCCGTGGTTGGGCACCGGGGAGCTGTTTTTT. The rearrangement joins TRBV27 to TRBJ2-2; 15 bases line up with TRBD2. This CDR3 comprises 20 residues. Germline CDR1 and CDR2: MNHEY and SMNVEV (reference sequence). V shed 5 bases, J shed 4 bases, and the junction held 14 bases outside the gene matches.

This clonotype showed up just a few times. The genes are TRBV25-1 and TRBJ2-2; 7 positions match TRBD2. CDR3 length equals 16 residues. Germline V gives CDR1 MGHDK, CDR2 SYGVNS. With V trimmed by 4 bases and J by 4 bases, 9 bases remained unmatched. The CDR3 protein is CASSGGGLAVTGELFF. CDR3 bases: TGTGCCAGCAGTGGGGGTGGGCTAGCGGTCACCGGGGAGCTGTTTTTT. Full variable domain (rest looked up from reference TRBV25-1 and TRBJ2-2): EADIYQTPRYLVIGTGKKITLECSQTMGHDKMYWYQQDPGMELHLIHYSYGVNSTEKGDLSSESTVSRIRTEHFPLTLESARPSHTSQYLCASSGGGLAVTGELFFGEGSRLTVL.

To note about this clonotype: The conserved phenylalanine or tryptophan is not found at the CDR3 terminus, so this likely reflects a read error. The chain joins TRBV12-5 to TRBJ2-7; D is undetermined. This CDR3 has 15 amino acids. Trimming took 5 bases from V and 0 from J, leaving 14 bases between them. Per the germline V gene, CDR1 is LGHNT and CDR2 is FRNRAP. CDR3 DNA sequence: TGTGCTAGTGGTAACCCTTCGAAAAGCTCCTACGAGCAGTACCTC. Translating gives CASGNPSKSSYEQYL.

The chain recombines TRBV7-2 with TRBJ2-2; 10 nucleotides line up with TRBD2. Germline CDR1 and CDR2: SGHTA and FQGNSA. The CDR3 spans 16 residues. J lost 6 bases, V lost 1 base, and 5 bases had no gene match. The CDR3 reads CASSLVASGSAGELFF. CDR3 nucleotide sequence: TGTGCCAGCAGCTTAGTGGCTAGCGGGAGCGCCGGGGAGCTGTTTTTT.

This clonotype turned up a few times. V gene TRBV6-1 combines with J gene TRBJ2-1, with a tentative D call TRBD2 (6 bases). The V gene lost 7 bases and the J gene lost 0 bases, with 13 bases spanning the gap. The CDR3 runs 15 residues. The germline gives CDR1 MNHNS, CDR2 SASEGT. Written as DNA, the CDR3 is TGTGCCAGCACCCCCGGGGGAAGCTCCTACAATGAGCAGTTCTTC. Encoded protein: CASTPGGSSYNEQFF.

The chain couples TRBV12-3 or TRBV12-4 to TRBJ1-1; D is unclear. With 2 bases removed from V and 2 bases from J, the gap between germline ends came to 9 bases. This CDR3 has 14 amino acids. The CDR3 DNA reads as TGTGCCAGCAGTTTAAACAGCTATAACACTGAAGCTTTCTTT. Translating gives CASSLNSYNTEAFF.

Many counts were recorded for this clonotype. The chain joins TRBV18 to TRBJ2-1; TRBD1 agrees at 7 bases. This CDR3 is 15 amino acids long. Germline trimming cut 6 bases from V and 5 bases from J; bases unmatched to any gene: 10. The germline gives CDR1 KGHSH, CDR2 LQKENI. CDR3 protein: CASSRQGNIDNEQFF. DNA of the CDR3: TGTGCCAGCTCGAGACAGGGCAATATTGACAATGAGCAGTTCTTC.